One and the same sample provided the 29 T cell receptor beta chains below, sequenced in a study of blood T cells in healthy people across ages. The second PCR ran about 6 to 12 cycles with a sample-barcoded 5' primer and J-beta primers. TCRdb re-derived calls from the 5' RACE reads in MiXCR, one entry per CDR3 protein. The table shows hundreds of thousands of distinct CDR3 sequences, with approximately 49% occurring only once. Specimen: blood. These TCRs come from a woman aged 60-75 years in good health.

V gene TRBV29-1 combines with J gene TRBJ1-5; TRBD1 might be the D (5 bases). CDR1 is SQVTM, CDR2 ANQGSEA, per germline. The CDR3 totals 14 residues. Trimming shortened V by 3 bases and J by 3 bases, and 12 bases separated the two germline ends. CDR3 in amino acids: CSVEGDPFNQPQHF. CDR3 DNA: TGCAGCGTTGAGGGGGATCCCTTCAATCAGCCCCAGCATTTT.

Details on this clonotype: This could be a read error, since a much larger clone is one nucleotide away. The J gene is TRBJ2-5, the V gene TRBV20-1, with unresolved D. This CDR3 contains 12 residues. V was shortened by 5 bases and J by 11 bases, with 18 bases between the two germline ends. The germline CDR1 and CDR2 sequences are DFQATT and SNEGSKA (reference sequence). The DNA for the CDR3 is TGCAGTGCTGTAGTTTATCGCGATGAGCAGTACTTC. Its protein product is CSAVVYRDEQYF.

With respect to this clonotype: One end of the junction is discordant with germline, which a read error may explain. The rearrangement links TRBV28 to TRBJ2-1; TRBD2 agrees at 7 bases. Germline lookup yields CDR1 MDHEN and CDR2 SYDVKM. This CDR3 is built from 15 residues. In DNA form, the CDR3 reads TGTGCCAGCACCCGAAGGGCGGGAGAGTGGAATGAGCGGTTCTTC. Encoded protein: CASTRRAGEWNERFF.

This clonotype was observed a few times. J is TRBJ2-1 and V is TRBV4-3; TRBD2 matches 10 bases. The CDR3 runs to 15 residues. Germline V CDR1 and CDR2: LGHNA, YSLEER. V was pared by 1 base and J by 4 bases, with 1 base of the junction left unmatched. CDR3 protein: CASSQASGSYNEQFF. The CDR3 DNA is TGCGCCAGCAGCCAAGCTAGCGGGAGTTACAATGAGCAGTTCTTC.

The V and J genes are TRBV29-1 and TRBJ2-5; D gene uncertain. V lost 1 base to trimming and J lost 3 bases, with 12 bases between them. CDR1 is SQVTM, CDR2 ANQGSEA, per germline. This CDR3 has 14 amino acids. The CDR3 DNA sequence: TGCAGCGTTGAAGGCTTGGGAAGGGAAGAGACCCAGTACTTC. Protein sequence: CSVEGLGREETQYF.

The table lists this clonotype with a few counts. The chain has TRBV7-2 and TRBJ2-7; 9 bases are a match to TRBD2. J was trimmed by 2 bases and V by 0 bases; bases with no gene match: 5. This CDR3 has 16 amino acids. Germline loops: CDR1 SGHTA, CDR2 FQGNSA. For the CDR3, the DNA is TGTGCCAGCAGCTTAGCCCTAGCGGGATATGCCTACGAGCAGTACTTC. Protein product: CASSLALAGYAYEQYF. Based on the CDR3 plus reference TRBV7-2 and TRBJ2-7, the full variable domain is GAGVSQSPSNKVTEKGKDVELRCDPISGHTALYWYRQSLGQGLEFLIYFQGNSAPDKSGLPSDRFSAERTGGSVSTLTIQRTQQEDSAVYLCASSLALAGYAYEQYFGPGTRLTVT.

This clonotype has a count of ten or more. The chain combines TRBV7-9 with TRBJ2-7; no reliable D call. Trimming left V 3 bases short and J 3 bases short, with 6 bases between. The germline V gene has CDR1 SEHNR and CDR2 FQNEAQ (reference sequence). CDR3 length: 12 residues. CDR3 sequence: CASSFFVYEQYF. CDR3 DNA sequence: TGTGCCAGCAGCTTTTTCGTCTACGAGCAGTACTTC.

V is TRBV27 and J is TRBJ1-1; 10 nucleotides match TRBD1. V lost 2 bases to trimming and J lost 7 bases; unmatched junction nucleotides: 10. This CDR3 contains 16 residues. Germline CDR1 and CDR2: MNHEY and SMNVEV (reference sequence). The CDR3 nucleotides read TGTGCCAGCAGTTTACTGAGGACAGGGGGAAAAGGTGAAGCTTTCTTT. Its protein is CASSLLRTGGKGEAFF.

Notes on this clonotype: At one end the junction does not follow the germline gene, possibly because of a read error. The chain is built from TRBV6-5 and TRBJ2-4; D ambiguous. The germline CDR1 and CDR2 sequences are MNHEY and SVGAGI. The CDR3 sequence is 14 residues long. The CDR3 loop is CASSDSRISNIQYF. In DNA, the CDR3 is TGTGCCAGCAGTGACTCGAGGATATCAAACATTCAGTACTTC.

This clonotype has only a few counts. V usage is TRBV7-2 and J usage is TRBJ2-1; 7 bases line up with TRBD1. The CDR3 runs 14 residues. V shed 10 bases, J shed 4 bases, and the junction held 10 bases outside the gene matches. Germline-derived CDR1 and CDR2 are SGHTA and FQGNSA. The CDR3 DNA reads as TGTGCCACCAAGCCGGGACAGATTTACAATGAGCAGTTCTTC. Protein sequence: CATKPGQIYNEQFF.

The chain joins TRBV30 to TRBJ2-5; D is undetermined. The CDR3 is 14 amino acids. The germline V and J ends were trimmed by 4 bases and 7 bases, with 19 bases remaining between them. Germline loops: CDR1 GTSNPN, CDR2 SVGIG (reference sequence). CDR3 amino acids: CAWTPTSTFRTQYF. The CDR3 DNA is TGTGCCTGGACCCCGACAAGCACCTTCCGGACCCAGTACTTC.

V is TRBV6-2 or TRBV6-3 and J is TRBJ1-5; D is possibly TRBD1 (5 bases). The CDR3 runs to 17 residues. Trimming removed 0 bases at V and 5 bases at J, with 17 bases between. Germline CDR1 and CDR2: MNHEY and SVGEGT. The CDR3 region has the DNA TGTGCCAGCAGTTACTCAGGGGTGGGATCCCGATATCAGCCCCAGCATTTT. This gives the protein CASSYSGVGSRYQPQHF.

The chain carries TRBV20-1 and TRBJ2-3; D is undetermined. Looked up from germline, CDR1 is DFQATT and CDR2 is SNEGSKA (reference sequence). The V end was cut by 5 bases, the J end by 0 bases, with 9 bases between. This CDR3 contains 13 residues. The CDR3 region has the DNA TGCAGTGCTCCCCAATTTAGCACAGATACGCAGTATTTT. This sequence encodes CSAPQFSTDTQYF.

V gene TRBV5-8 combines with J gene TRBJ2-1; 12 bases match TRBD2. V dropped 0 bases and J dropped 3; count of bases not matched to a gene: 1. CDR1 is SGHTS, CDR2 YDEGEE, per germline. This CDR3 comprises 16 residues. The CDR3 is CASSLGTSGIYNEQFF. The CDR3 region has the DNA TGTGCCAGCAGCTTGGGGACTAGCGGGATCTACAATGAGCAGTTCTTC. Variable domain in full (rest from reference TRBV5-8 and TRBJ2-1): EAGVTQSPTHLIKTRGQQATLRCSPISGHTSVYWYQQALGLGLQFLLWYDEGEERNRGNFPPRFSGRQFPNYSSELNVNALELEDSALYLCASSLGTSGIYNEQFFGPGTRLTVL.

This clonotype has more than one count but fewer than ten. V usage is TRBV5-1 and J usage is TRBJ2-7; 9 nucleotides match TRBD2. Germline V CDR1 and CDR2: SGHRS, YFSETQ. V lost 0 bases and J lost 2; bases outside the gene matches: 9. The CDR3 has 17 amino acids. In DNA, the CDR3 is TGCGCCAGCAGCTTGGCCGTACGCGGGAGGGCCGCCTACGAGCAGTACTTC. Amino acids: CASSLAVRGRAAYEQYF.

V is TRBV6-2 or TRBV6-3 and J is TRBJ2-3; a weak D match, TRBD2 (7 bases). Germline V gene lookup returns CDR1 MNHEY and CDR2 SVGEGT. The CDR3 sequence is 17 residues long. V was clipped by 0 bases and J by 3 bases, with 16 bases between them. CDR3 loop: CASSYSKGEGLTDTQYF. DNA for the CDR3: TGTGCCAGCAGTTACTCGAAGGGGGAGGGATTGACAGATACGCAGTATTTT.

This rearrangement joins TRBV29-1 to TRBJ1-5; TRBD1 aligns across 7 bases. Germline CDR1 is SQVTM and CDR2 is ANQGSEA. The CDR3 loop spans 14 amino acids. Trimming removed 6 bases from V and 5 bases from J; junction bases left unmatched: 10. This CDR3 reads CSVVTGPPDQPQHF. The CDR3 bases are TGCAGCGTGGTGACAGGGCCCCCCGATCAGCCCCAGCATTTT.

This chain joins TRBV20-1 and TRBJ2-1, with TRBD1 identical over 7 bases. Trimming at V came to 7 bases and at J to 9 bases, leaving 6 bases not matched to a gene. This CDR3 spans 11 amino acids. Germline CDR1 is DFQATT and CDR2 is SNEGSKA (reference sequence). The CDR3 reads CSETQGSEQFF. CDR3 bases: TGCAGTGAGACACAGGGGAGTGAGCAGTTCTTC.

A note on this clonotype: A read error may produce the germline difference seen at one junction end. V and J are TRBV20-1 and TRBJ2-3; 9 bases fit TRBD2. The length of the CDR3 is 14 residues. Germline CDR1 reads DFQATT; CDR2 reads SNEGSKA (reference sequence). The CDR3 nucleotides are TGCAGCGCTAGGCTAGCGGGGTCGGGGGATACGCAGTATTTT. Its protein is CSARLAGSGDTQYF.

This clonotype turned up a few times. The chain links TRBV24-1 to TRBJ2-3, with 9 bases fitting TRBD1. Germline values: CDR1 KGHDR, CDR2 SFDVKD. The trim removed 4 bases at V and 6 bases at J, leaving 7 bases unmatched. The CDR3 runs 15 residues. CDR3: CATSDRDRERDTQYF. The CDR3 DNA reads TGTGCCACCAGTGACCGGGACAGGGAACGGGATACGCAGTATTTT.

In this sample, this clonotype turned up once. The rearrangement links TRBV28 to TRBJ2-1, with TRBD2 identical over 11 bases. The germline V gene encodes CDR1 MDHEN and CDR2 SYDVKM. The CDR3 runs 21 residues. Losses at the gene ends were 8 bases for V and 0 bases for J; bases not matched to a gene: 21. Here the CDR3 reads CASAPGTSGLPVIFSYNEQFF. The CDR3, as DNA: TGTGCCAGCGCCCCCGGGACTAGCGGACTTCCCGTAATCTTCTCCTACAATGAGCAGTTCTTC.

In DNA, the CDR3 is TGTGCCAGCAGCCGGAGGACTTACGAGCAGTACTTC. It codes for CASSRRTYEQYF. The chain recombines TRBV3-1 with TRBJ2-7; possibly TRBD2 for D (5 bases). CDR1 LGHDT and CDR2 YNNKEL come from the germline V gene (reference sequence). The CDR3 spans 12 residues. V dropped 4 bases and J dropped 4 bases, with 8 bases sitting between them.

Of note for this clonotype: One end of the junction fails to match germline, which may point to a read error. This CDR3 reads CAGSPHYRDQQYF. For the CDR3, the DNA is TGTGCCGGCAGCCCGCACTACAGGGATCAGCAGTACTTC. This sequence joins TRBV14 and TRBJ2-5; D may be TRBD1 (6 bases). This CDR3 region has 13 residues. The germline V gene encodes CDR1 SGHDN and CDR2 FVKESK. Supplemented by reference TRBV14 and TRBJ2-5, the full variable domain reads EAGVTQFPSHSVIEKGQTVTLRCDPISGHDNLYWYRRVMGKEIKFLLHFVKESKQDESGMPNNRFLAERTGGTYSTLKVQPAELEDSGVYFCAGSPHYRDQQYFGPGTRLLVL.

The chain uses TRBV7-3 and TRBJ2-1; 7 bases match TRBD1. Trimming took 2 bases from V and 8 from J; bases not matched to a gene: 12. CDR1 is SGHTA and CDR2 is FQGTGA in the germline V gene. This CDR3 spans 16 amino acids. The CDR3 sequence: CASSLGSATGKDEQFF. CDR3 DNA sequence: TGTGCCAGCAGCTTAGGATCAGCGACAGGGAAGGATGAGCAGTTCTTC.

A few counts support this clonotype. The chain uses TRBV27 and TRBJ2-7; D is possibly TRBD1 or TRBD2 (5 bases each). Near its end, the DNA agrees better with TRBJ2-4, so the J call may be wrong. Germline-derived CDR1 and CDR2 are MNHEY and SMNVEV (reference sequence). The CDR3 runs 15 residues. DNA of the CDR3: TGTGCCAGCAGTTTATGGGGCAGGGAAGGAGGCATTCAGTACTTC. This translates into CASSLWGREGGIQYF.

V and J are TRBV5-1 and TRBJ2-1, with D tentatively TRBD1 (6 bases). Trimming cost V 2 bases and J 0 bases, with 9 bases left between them. Per the germline V gene, CDR1 is SGHRS and CDR2 is YFSETQ. CDR3 length: 15 amino acids. The CDR3 loop is CASSLQGGSYNEQFF. DNA for the CDR3: TGCGCCAGCAGCTTACAGGGTGGCTCCTACAATGAGCAGTTCTTC.

The chain carries TRBV12-3 or TRBV12-4 and TRBJ2-3, with D possibly TRBD1 on 8 matching bases. The CDR3 has 16 residues. The V gene lost 7 bases and the J gene lost 6 bases, with 23 bases spanning the gap. The CDR3 is CASNFLQGGTADTQYF. CDR3 DNA: TGTGCCAGCAATTTCCTACAGGGGGGGACCGCCGATACGCAGTATTTT.

The J gene is TRBJ1-2, the V gene TRBV4-3; D gene uncertain. V was pared by 0 bases and J by 7 bases, with 6 bases between. There are 12 residues in the CDR3. Germline V CDR1 and CDR2: LGHNA, YSLEER. The CDR3 DNA sequence: TGCGCCAGCAGCCAAGAGGGGTTTGGCTACACCTTC. Translating gives CASSQEGFGYTF.

This clonotype was counted a few times. This chain joins TRBV20-1 and TRBJ2-5; 8 nucleotides agree with TRBD2. Looked up from germline, CDR1 is DFQATT and CDR2 is SNEGSKA (reference sequence). The CDR3 has 14 residues. V trimming: 8 bases; J trimming: 2 bases; junction bases outside the gene matches: 10. The CDR3 here is CSTESGSWQETQYF. The CDR3 nucleotides are TGCAGTACCGAAAGCGGGAGTTGGCAAGAGACCCAGTACTTC.